A selection of T cell receptor beta chains follows, all from one sample in a study of T-cell memory formation after mild COVID-19. TCRdb reprocessed the 5' RACE reads with MiXCR, giving one entry per CDR3 protein. Here the sample spans around 410,000 distinct CDR3 sequences, about a quarter being singletons. The sequencing input was PBMCs or a T cell subset sorted from them (not recorded which). These receptors all come from an adult woman who had mild COVID-19 (a few samples of this study predate the infection). Cell type and time point are not known. The CDR3 runs from the conserved cysteine through the conserved F or W. The D gene is left open where the match is weak. Clone sizes are given selectively: once, few, many, or a class where the clone is expanded.

TRBJ1-1	TRBD1	TRBV6-6	-	CASSYLGQGGSQAFF	TGTGCCAGCAGTTACCTAGGACAGGGGGGCTCTCAAGCTTTCTTT
TRBJ1-2	-	TRBV29-1	few	CSVEGRAGSDYGYTF	TGCAGCGTTGAAGGGAGGGCAGGGTCGGACTATGGCTACACCTTC
TRBJ1-2	-	TRBV4-3	few	CASSQDRRGSYGYTF	TGCGCCAGCAGCCAAGATCGGAGGGGTTCCTATGGCTACACCTTC
TRBJ1-5	-	TRBV6-5	few	CASSSTTRQPQHF	TGTGCCAGCAGTTCCACCACTCGGCAGCCCCAGCATTTT
TRBJ1-6	TRBD1	TRBV6-1	-	CASSPWATGAGSPLHF	TGTGCCAGCAGTCCGTGGGCGACAGGGGCAGGATCACCCCTCCACTTT
TRBJ2-1	-	TRBV29-1	few	CSGRMGAAYNEQFF	TGCAGCGGTCGGATGGGGGCAGCCTACAATGAGCAGTTCTTC
TRBJ2-1	TRBD2	TRBV4-2	many	CASSPAGGPNNEQFF	TGTGCCAGCAGCCCAGCGGGAGGGCCTAACAATGAGCAGTTCTTC
TRBJ1-2	TRBD1	TRBV19	few	CASRGTGKFYGYTF	TGTGCCAGTAGAGGGACAGGAAAATTTTATGGCTACACCTTC
TRBJ2-3	TRBD2	TRBV2	few	CASSDGTSGGENTDTQYF	TGTGCCAGCAGTGATGGGACTAGCGGGGGGGAGAACACAGATACGCAGTATTTT
TRBJ2-1	-	TRBV4-2	-	CASSHLSGLSYNEQFF	TGTGCCAGCAGCCATCTCTCGGGACTCTCCTACAATGAGCAGTTCTTC
TRBJ2-7	-	TRBV30	many	CAWSARYEQYF	TGTGCCTGGAGTGCTCGGTACGAGCAGTACTTC
TRBJ1-1	TRBD1	TRBV29-1	-	CSVDSTGVNTEAFF	TGCAGCGTTGATTCAACAGGGGTGAACACTGAAGCTTTCTTT
TRBJ2-3	-	TRBV29-1	few	CSVNRDTDTQYF	TGCAGCGTGAACAGGGACACAGATACGCAGTATTTT
TRBJ2-1	-	TRBV18	-	CASSQNLGLEQFF	TGTGCCAGCTCCCAAAACCTAGGACTCGAGCAGTTCTTC
TRBJ1-2	-	TRBV2	-	CASREQVSYGYTF	TGTGCCAGCAGAGAACAAGTTTCCTATGGCTACACCTTC
TRBJ1-5	-	TRBV20-1	few	CSARVMGTYSNQPQHF	TGCAGTGCTAGAGTGATGGGGACTTATAGCAATCAGCCCCAGCATTTT
TRBJ1-5	-	TRBV4-1	-	CASSQDVQGWQPQHF	TGCGCCAGCAGCCAAGATGTTCAGGGCTGGCAGCCCCAGCATTTT
TRBJ2-1	-	TRBV7-8	-	CASSLDWGGGEQFF	TGTGCCAGCAGCTTAGATTGGGGTGGAGGTGAGCAGTTCTTC
TRBJ2-7	-	TRBV5-6	few	CASSLQGIGEQYF	TGTGCCAGCAGCTTGCAGGGGATAGGGGAGCAGTACTTC
TRBJ2-1	TRBD2	TRBV24-1	few	CATSDAGTSAYNEQFF	TGTGCCACCAGTGATGCCGGGACTAGCGCTTACAATGAGCAGTTCTTC
TRBJ2-2	TRBD2	TRBV3-1	-	CASSQDLAGATFTGELFF	TGTGCCAGCAGCCAAGATCTAGCGGGGGCGACCTTCACCGGGGAGCTGTTTTTT
TRBJ1-1	-	TRBV7-2	once	CASRPGSWNTEAFF	TGTGCCAGCAGACCGGGGTCCTGGAACACTGAAGCTTTCTTT
TRBJ1-2	-	TRBV18	few	CASSPPSVTSYGYTF	TGTGCCAGCTCACCACCGAGTGTCACTAGCTATGGCTACACCTTC
TRBJ1-1	-	TRBV5-5	once	CASSFGTLGTEAFF	TGTGCCAGCAGCTTCGGTACCTTGGGCACTGAAGCTTTCTTT
TRBJ2-1	-	TRBV20-1	-	CSARDPARAGNNEQFF	TGCAGTGCTAGAGATCCGGCGAGGGCAGGAAACAATGAGCAGTTCTTC
TRBJ2-6	-	TRBV4-2	-	CASSQDGASGANVLTF	TGTGCCAGCAGCCAAGACGGCGCCTCTGGGGCCAACGTCCTGACTTTC
TRBJ2-1	-	TRBV13	-	CASSRPPLNEQFF	TGTGCCAGCAGCCGCCCCCCCCTGAATGAGCAGTTCTTC
TRBJ2-7	TRBD1	TRBV12-3/TRBV12-4	few	CASSLAQGTGGREQYF	TGTGCCAGCAGTTTAGCGCAGGGGACAGGGGGACGCGAGCAGTACTTC
TRBJ2-7	TRBD1	TRBV25-1	once	CASSETGTANYEQYF	TGTGCCAGCAGTGAAACCGGGACAGCAAACTACGAGCAGTACTTC
TRBJ2-3	-	TRBV7-9	few	CASSPLFEPYQSTPSTDTQYF	TGTGCCAGCAGCCCCCTTTTCGAGCCGTATCAATCCACCCCGAGCACAGATACGCAGTATTTT
TRBJ2-7	-	TRBV6-1	few	CASSETALEQYF	TGTGCCAGCAGTGAAACGGCTCTTGAGCAGTACTTC
TRBJ1-1	-	TRBV5-4	-	CASSLVAENTEAFF	TGTGCCAGCAGCTTGGTGGCCGAGAACACTGAAGCTTTCTTT
TRBJ2-6	TRBD2	TRBV7-6	-	CASSPPGLAYGANVLTF	TGTGCCAGCAGCCCCCCGGGACTAGCATATGGGGCCAACGTCCTGACTTTC
TRBJ1-1	-	TRBV5-1	-	CASSLDGQMAFF	TGCGCCAGCAGCTTGGATGGACAGATGGCTTTCTTT
TRBJ2-3	-	TRBV6-2/TRBV6-3	few	CASSYALSSVADTQYF	TGTGCCAGCAGTTACGCCCTCTCCAGCGTAGCAGATACGCAGTATTTT
TRBJ2-3	TRBD2	TRBV20-1	-	CSARDSGLAGGPSTDTQYF	TGCAGTGCTAGAGATTCCGGACTAGCGGGGGGCCCTAGCACAGATACGCAGTATTTT
TRBJ2-7	TRBD1	TRBV4-3	-	CASSQDPGQGVEQYF	TGCGCCAGCAGCCAAGATCCGGGACAGGGGGTCGAGCAGTACTTC
TRBJ1-4	-	TRBV6-5	-	CASSKEGTTSKEKLFF	TGTGCCAGCAGTAAGGAAGGGACAACCTCGAAGGAAAAACTGTTTTTT
TRBJ2-1	TRBD2	TRBV7-3	few	CASSWTSGGNEQFF	TGTGCCAGCAGCTGGACTAGCGGGGGCAATGAGCAGTTCTTC
TRBJ2-3	TRBD2	TRBV20-1	-	CSARNPGRDADTQYF	TGCAGTGCTAGAAACCCCGGGAGGGATGCAGATACGCAGTATTTT
TRBJ2-1	TRBD2	TRBV20-1	few	CSVGGRVDEQFF	TGCAGTGTAGGCGGGAGAGTTGATGAGCAGTTCTTC
TRBJ1-1	-	TRBV6-2/TRBV6-3	once	CASASRGPEAFF	TGTGCCAGCGCCTCCAGGGGACCTGAAGCTTTCTTT
TRBJ2-2	TRBD1	TRBV11-3	few	CASSHPKLGQQDTGELFF	TGTGCCAGCAGCCACCCTAAACTGGGACAGCAAGACACCGGGGAGCTGTTTTTT
TRBJ2-6	-	TRBV5-1	few	CASSIAPFSGANVLTF	TGCGCCAGCAGCATAGCACCCTTCTCTGGGGCCAACGTCCTGACTTTC
TRBJ1-3	-	TRBV20-1	-	CSARGAGFVYF	TGCAGTGCTAGAGGAGCCGGATTTGTATATTTT
TRBJ1-2	-	TRBV6-1	-	CASSEGGVNGYTF	TGTGCCAGCAGTGAAGGAGGGGTTAATGGCTACACCTTC